These 30 T cell receptor beta chains were sequenced from one sample in a study of control samples from healthy donors and cancer patients (dated by TCRdb to 2019 to 2021). The library was generated by the immunoSEQ multiplex PCR assay. TCRdb stores this immuneACCESS table with in-frame sequences only. Part of the clones is absent; in the studies checked, under half of the shortfall reflects unresolved V genes, and no reason is known for the rest. This sample comprises approximately 65,000 clones, roughly 89% of them detected only once. Of the sample, under 20% is held by the ten largest clones. The sequencing sample was made of PBMCs. These receptors originate from a man in his sixties with lung cancer.

This clone was observed a few times. The chain recombines TRBV9 with TRBJ1-1; D unclear. This CDR3 is built from 13 residues. V lost 0 bases to trimming and J lost 1 base, with 4 bases between them. CDR1 and CDR2 from the germline V gene are SGDLS and YYNGEE. Written as DNA, the CDR3 is TGTGCCAGCAGCGTAGGGACGAACACTGAAGCTTTCTTT. This encodes CASSVGTNTEAFF. Full variable domain (rest looked up from reference TRBV9 and TRBJ1-1): DSGVTQTPKHLITATGQRVTLRCSPRSGDLSVYWYQQSLDQGLQFLIQYYNGEERAKGNILERFSAQQFPDLHSELNLSSLELGDSALYFCASSVGTNTEAFFGQGTRLTVV.

Points on this clone: At one end the junction does not follow the germline gene, possibly because of a read error. The J gene is TRBJ1-4, the V gene TRBV13; tentatively, D is TRBD1 (5 bases). CDR1 and CDR2 (germline): PRHDT, FYEKMQ (reference sequence). The CDR3 sequence is 15 residues long. The CDR3 DNA reads TGTGCCAGCAGCCTAGGATGGCCAGGGAATGAAAAACTGTTTTTT. Residues: CASSLGWPGNEKLFF.

This rearrangement joins TRBV5-1 to TRBJ2-2, with 7 bases that match TRBD1. From germline, CDR1 is SGHRS and CDR2 YFSETQ. Losses at the gene ends were 0 bases for V and 7 bases for J; bases not matched to a gene: 3. This CDR3 is built from 14 residues. CDR3 sequence: CASSLEGQIGELFF. The DNA for the CDR3 is TGCGCCAGCAGCTTGGAGGGACAGATCGGGGAGCTGTTTTTT. Based on the CDR3 plus reference TRBV5-1 and TRBJ2-2, the full variable domain is KAGVTQTPRYLIKTRGQQVTLSCSPISGHRSVSWYQQTPGQGLQFLFEYFSETQRNKGNFPGRFSGRQFSNSRSEMNVSTLELGDSALYLCASSLEGQIGELFFGEGSRLTVL.

This clone was seen once. The chain links TRBV24-1 to TRBJ1-1; D is unclear. Looked up from germline, CDR1 is KGHDR and CDR2 is SFDVKD. The V end was cut by 5 bases, the J end by 1 base, with 7 bases between. The CDR3 contains 13 residues. The CDR3 DNA reads TGTGCCACCAGTGGCGACCGGAACACTGAAGCTTTCTTT. It encodes CATSGDRNTEAFF.

The rearrangement joins TRBV3-1 (or the pseudogene TRBV3-2) to TRBJ2-3, with 8 bases that match TRBD1. Germline V CDR1 and CDR2: LGHDT, YNNKEL (reference sequence). Unmatched junction bases numbered 5, after V lost 0 bases and J lost 3 bases. The CDR3 extends over 16 amino acids. CDR3 in amino acids: CASSQDRNRGTDTQYF. As DNA, the CDR3 is TGTGCCAGCAGCCAAGATAGGAACAGGGGGACAGATACGCAGTATTTT.

This chain joins TRBV24-1 and TRBJ2-3, with D perhaps matching TRBD2 (6 bases). The ends were cut back, 3 bases at V and 2 bases at J, with 8 bases in the middle. There are 14 residues in the CDR3. Germline assignment: CDR1 KGHDR and CDR2 SFDVKD. The CDR3 is CATSDGGTTDTQYF. CDR3 nucleotides: TGTGCCACCAGTGATGGGGGGACCACAGATACGCAGTATTTT.

V usage is TRBV11-3 and J usage is TRBJ2-1, with D possibly being TRBD2 (5 bases). V shed 5 bases and J shed 7 bases, with 12 bases lying between them. This CDR3 is built from 13 residues. Germline V gene lookup returns CDR1 SGHNT and CDR2 YENEEA. In DNA form, the CDR3 reads TGTGCCAGCAGCCCATCACCGGGGAATGAGCAGTTCTTC. Protein sequence: CASSPSPGNEQFF.

This chain links TRBV5-1 with TRBJ1-6; D is possibly TRBD1 (5 bases). The CDR3 consists of 14 residues. CDR1 is SGHRS, CDR2 YFSETQ, per germline. Trimming removed 0 bases at V and 5 bases at J, with 6 bases between. The CDR3 DNA is TGCGCCAGCAGCTTGGTAGGGGATAATTCACCCCTCCACTTT. It codes for CASSLVGDNSPLHF. The full variable domain, its missing parts supplied by reference TRBV5-1 and TRBJ1-6, is KAGVTQTPRYLIKTRGQQVTLSCSPISGHRSVSWYQQTPGQGLQFLFEYFSETQRNKGNFPGRFSGRQFSNSRSEMNVSTLELGDSALYLCASSLVGDNSPLHFGNGTRLTVT.

This chain joins TRBV15 and TRBJ1-5, with D perhaps TRBD1 (6 bases). V was trimmed by 1 base and J by 9 bases, leaving 10 bases between them. Germline lookup yields CDR1 LNHNV and CDR2 YYDKDF (reference sequence). The CDR3 is 13 amino acids. CDR3 bases: TGTGCCACCAGCAGAGGGGGACACCGGCCCCAGCATTTT. Translating gives CATSRGGHRPQHF.

The V call is TRBV24-1, the J call TRBJ1-5; D is ambiguous. V shed 1 base and J shed 2 bases, with 5 bases lying between them. The CDR3 runs to 14 residues. The germline CDR1 and CDR2 sequences are KGHDR and SFDVKD. CDR3 in DNA: TGTGCCACCAGTGATTTTGACGGCAATCAGCCCCAGCATTTT. Amino acids: CATSDFDGNQPQHF.

The genes are TRBV7-9 and TRBJ1-1; D is perhaps TRBD1 (6 bases). The CDR3 consists of 13 residues. Germline V gives CDR1 SEHNR, CDR2 FQNEAQ (reference sequence). Trimming left V 5 bases short and J 3 bases short, with 10 bases between. CDR3 DNA: TGTGCCAGCAGCCCCGGACAGTACACTGAAGCTTTCTTT. Translated, it gives CASSPGQYTEAFF.

The chain recombines TRBV5-8 with TRBJ2-1; 12 bases map to TRBD1. J lost 3 bases, V lost 4 bases, and 5 bases had no gene match. Germline loops: CDR1 SGHTS, CDR2 YDEGEE. This CDR3 is 16 amino acids long. Here the CDR3 DNA reads TGTGCCAGCAGCACAGGGACAGGGGGCGTCTACAATGAGCAGTTCTTC. It encodes CASSTGTGGVYNEQFF.

V gene TRBV6-5 combines with J gene TRBJ1-6; perhaps TRBD1 as D (6 bases). The CDR3 loop spans 14 amino acids. Germline assignment: CDR1 MNHEY and CDR2 SVGAGI. Deletions cut 4 bases from V and 10 bases from J, with 14 bases between. CDR3: CASSFSGVGSPLHF. The DNA for the CDR3 is TGTGCCAGCAGTTTCTCAGGGGTGGGCTCACCCCTCCACTTT.

The gene calls are TRBV6-4 and TRBJ2-3; no definite D call. The CDR3 covers 15 residues. From germline, CDR1 is MRHNA and CDR2 SNTAGT. Trimming took off 3 bases at V and 4 bases at J, with 14 bases between the two ends. The CDR3 DNA sequence: TGTGCCAGCAGTGATTTAGGTCTTGGGTCAGATACGCAGTATTTT. Translated, it gives CASSDLGLGSDTQYF.

The chain uses TRBV4-2 and TRBJ2-3; 11 bases match TRBD2. With V trimmed by 0 bases and J by 3 bases, 8 bases remained unmatched. CDR3 length: 18 amino acids. Germline V lookup: CDR1 LGHNA, CDR2 YNFKEQ. CDR3 loop: CASSQDTIAGGRTDTQYF. The CDR3, as DNA: TGTGCCAGCAGCCAAGATACTATAGCGGGGGGGCGTACAGATACGCAGTATTTT.

The chain employs TRBV19 and TRBJ1-4; 7 nucleotides line up with TRBD1. J lost 4 bases, V lost 6 bases, and 14 bases had no gene match. Germline V CDR1 and CDR2: LNHDA, SQIVND (reference sequence). The length of the CDR3 is 17 residues. CDR3 DNA: TGTGCCAGTAGCCAGTTGAATGGGGACAGCCATAATGAAAAACTGTTTTTT. This sequence encodes CASSQLNGDSHNEKLFF. The complete variable domain, with remaining parts taken from reference TRBV19 and TRBJ1-4, reads DGGITQSPKYLFRKEGQNVTLSCEQNLNHDAMYWYRQDPGQGLRLIYYSQIVNDFQKGDIAEGYSVSREKKESFPLTVTSAQKNPTAFYLCASSQLNGDSHNEKLFFGSGTQLSVL.

This sequence joins TRBV4-1 and TRBJ1-2, with D possibly TRBD1 on 5 matching bases. Trimming stripped 0 bases from V and 8 bases from J, with 22 bases between. The CDR3 extends over 17 amino acids. The V gene's germline CDR1 is MGHRA and CDR2 YSYEKL. The chain's CDR3 is CASSQDSSRDPAGGYTF. The DNA of the CDR3 is TGCGCCAGCAGCCAAGATTCCTCGCGGGACCCGGCGGGGGGCTACACCTTC.

The V call is TRBV9, the J call TRBJ1-1; D remains ambiguous. CDR3 size: 13 residues. Germline CDR1 reads SGDLS; CDR2 reads YYNGEE. The V end lost 0 bases, the J end lost 2 bases, and 5 bases lay between the germline ends. CDR3 sequence reads: CASSVGSNTEAFF. The CDR3 DNA follows: TGTGCCAGCAGCGTAGGATCCAACACTGAAGCTTTCTTT.

The chain combines TRBV5-6 with TRBJ1-1; D is unclear. Trimming took off 10 bases at V and 1 base at J, with 20 bases between the two ends. This CDR3 region has 15 residues. CDR1 and CDR2 (germline): SGHDT, YYEEEE. The CDR3: CAYGLEVSSNTEAFF. DNA of the CDR3: TGTGCCTACGGACTTGAGGTCAGTTCGAACACTGAAGCTTTCTTT.

The rearrangement links TRBV7-9 to TRBJ1-2, with 10 bases fitting TRBD1. V was pared by 0 bases and J by 7 bases, with 5 bases of the junction left unmatched. The CDR3 is 15 amino acids. The germline V gene encodes CDR1 SEHNR and CDR2 FQNEAQ (reference sequence). The CDR3 nucleotides read TGTGCCAGCAGCTTAGCGGGACAGGGGTCGTCTGGCTACACCTTC. It translates to CASSLAGQGSSGYTF. The whole variable domain, filled in from reference TRBV7-9 and TRBJ1-2, reads DTGVSQNPRHKITKRGQNVTFRCDPISEHNRLYWYRQTLGQGPEFLTYFQNEAQLEKSRLLSDRFSAERPKGSFSTLEIQRTEQGDSAMYLCASSLAGQGSSGYTFGSGTRLTVV.

DNA of the CDR3: TGTGCCAGCAGGTATAATAATTCACCCCTCCACTTT. The encoded protein is CASRYNNSPLHF. The chain joins TRBV12-3 or TRBV12-4 to TRBJ1-6, with D hard to call. The CDR3 is made up of 12 amino acids. The V end was cut by 6 bases, the J end by 5 bases, with 5 bases between.

V is TRBV24-1 and J is TRBJ1-2; no definite D call. The CDR3 spans 13 residues. Germline V gives CDR1 KGHDR, CDR2 SFDVKD. With 4 bases removed from V and 8 bases from J, the gap between germline ends came to 13 bases. CDR3 nucleotides: TGTGCCACCAGTGACACCGGGAGCCGCGGCTACACCTTC. Translating gives CATSDTGSRGYTF.

The chain combines TRBV12-3 or TRBV12-4 with TRBJ2-3; D possibly corresponds to TRBD2 (7 bases). The germline V and J ends were trimmed by 10 bases and 0 bases, with 11 bases remaining between them. The CDR3 length is 13 residues. The CDR3 DNA is TGTGCCACCACGGGGGGCAGCACAGATACGCAGTATTTT. Residues: CATTGGSTDTQYF.

The V call is TRBV3-1 (or the pseudogene TRBV3-2), the J call TRBJ2-5; no clear D gene. This CDR3 is 12 amino acids long. Germline loops: CDR1 LGHDT, CDR2 YNNKEL (reference sequence). Trimming stripped 0 bases from V and 8 bases from J, with 7 bases between. CDR3 DNA: TGTGCCAGCAGCCAAGATCACCGTACCCAGTACTTC. It specifies CASSQDHRTQYF.

The rearrangement links TRBV2 to TRBJ1-1; D is possibly TRBD1 (5 bases). Looked up from germline, CDR1 is SNHLY and CDR2 is FYNNEI. The CDR3 totals 13 residues. Trimming shortened V by 7 bases and J by 4 bases, and 13 bases separated the two germline ends. The CDR3 sequence: CASMQGEGTEAFF. CDR3 sequence (DNA): TGTGCCAGCATGCAGGGAGAAGGCACTGAAGCTTTCTTT.

The V and J genes are TRBV7-3 and TRBJ2-1; TRBD1 is a possible D gene (5 bases). The germline V and J ends were trimmed by 2 bases and 2 bases, with 10 bases remaining between them. Germline loops: CDR1 SGHTA, CDR2 FQGTGA. The CDR3 spans 15 residues. CDR3 in amino acids: CASSLGAGAYNEQFF. The CDR3 nucleotides read TGTGCCAGCAGCTTAGGGGCTGGGGCCTACAATGAGCAGTTCTTC.

V is TRBV7-2 and J is TRBJ1-3; a possible D gene is TRBD1 (6 bases). The CDR3 spans 15 residues. From germline, CDR1 is SGHTA and CDR2 FQGNSA. The V gene lost 3 bases and the J gene lost 3 bases, with 12 bases spanning the gap. The CDR3 DNA follows: TGTGCCAGCAGCTTTGGTTCAGGGGTTGGAAACACCATATATTTT. Its protein product is CASSFGSGVGNTIYF.

The chain has TRBV5-1 and TRBJ2-2, with D unresolved. V lost 2 bases to trimming and J lost 8 bases, with 10 bases between them. The CDR3 contains 13 residues. CDR1 and CDR2 (germline): SGHRS, YFSETQ. The CDR3 DNA reads TGCGCCAGCAGCTTTCAGCCCAGAGGGGAGCTGTTTTTT. Translation gives CASSFQPRGELFF.

CDR3 residues: CAISESSGQGAGINQPQHF. The DNA of the CDR3 is TGTGCCATCAGTGAGTCCTCGGGACAGGGGGCGGGAATCAATCAGCCCCAGCATTTT. The chain couples TRBV10-3 to TRBJ1-5; 12 positions match TRBD1. Trimming removed 0 bases from V and 3 bases from J; junction bases left unmatched: 9. Per germline, CDR1 ENHRY and CDR2 SYGVKD. CDR3 length: 19 amino acids.

The V and J genes are TRBV19 and TRBJ1-2, with D possibly being TRBD1 (6 bases). This CDR3 has 12 residues. V gave up 6 bases and J gave up 8 bases, with 13 bases separating them. Germline V gives CDR1 LNHDA, CDR2 SQIVND (reference sequence). The CDR3 loop is CASRTQGIGYTF. In nucleotides, the CDR3 is TGTGCCAGTAGGACGCAGGGGATAGGCTACACCTTC. Full variable domain (missing parts from reference TRBV19 and TRBJ1-2): DGGITQSPKYLFRKEGQNVTLSCEQNLNHDAMYWYRQDPGQGLRLIYYSQIVNDFQKGDIAEGYSVSREKKESFPLTVTSAQKNPTAFYLCASRTQGIGYTFGSGTRLTVV.